This passage covers 28 T cell receptor beta chains from one sample sequenced in a study of blood T cell repertoires in COVID-19. The data were produced by immunoSEQ multiplex PCR, yet TCRdb's version contains in-frame clones alone and is incomplete. The table includes hundreds of thousands of clones, about 87% detected once. Sequenced input: peripheral blood. These TCRs come from a young woman with acute or convalescent COVID-19.

The sample holds one count of this clone. The rearrangement joins TRBV12-3 or TRBV12-4 to TRBJ2-2, with TRBD2 as a possible D gene (6 bases). The CDR3 is 13 amino acids. V was shortened by 8 bases and J by 2 bases, with 9 bases between the two germline ends. CDR3 coding DNA: TGTGCCAGCGTCGCGGGAAACACCGGGGAGCTGTTTTTT. Translated, it gives CASVAGNTGELFF.

V usage is TRBV3-1 (or the pseudogene TRBV3-2) and J usage is TRBJ2-3; 11 nucleotides match TRBD2. The J segment lost 11 bases and the V segment lost 3 bases, leaving 7 bases of the junction unmatched. This CDR3 is built from 14 residues. Germline V gene data show CDR1 as LGHDT and CDR2 as YNNKEL (reference sequence). The CDR3 loop is CASSQATSGGMQYF. CDR3 in DNA: TGTGCCAGCAGCCAGGCCACTAGCGGGGGCATGCAGTATTTT.

The chain combines TRBV11-2 with TRBJ2-3, with D possibly matching TRBD2 (6 bases). The CDR3 runs 16 residues. Trimming removed 3 bases from V and 2 bases from J, with 15 bases in between. Germline CDR1 and CDR2: SGHAT and FQNNGV. DNA of the CDR3: TGTGCCAGCAGCTTCGCGGGACGCCAGGACACAGATACGCAGTATTTT. This gives the protein CASSFAGRQDTDTQYF.

The chain links TRBV24-1 to TRBJ1-3; TRBD1 might be the D (5 bases). CDR1 KGHDR and CDR2 SFDVKD come from the germline V gene. The CDR3 spans 13 residues. V was cut by 4 bases and J by 5 bases, with 8 bases left in between. CDR3 protein: CATSDPDRNTIYF. CDR3 DNA sequence: TGTGCCACCAGTGACCCGGACAGAAACACCATATATTTT.

The chain links TRBV11-2 to TRBJ2-4, with TRBD2 matching over 8 bases. The V segment lost 5 bases and the J segment 9 bases; nucleotides outside the gene matches: 6. The CDR3 totals 13 residues. In germline, CDR1 is SGHAT, CDR2 FQNNGV. CDR3 nucleotides: TGTGCCAGCAGCCCCCCCGGGGGGGGCATTCAGTACTTC. It codes for CASSPPGGGIQYF. Looking up the rest from reference TRBV11-2 and TRBJ2-4 gives the full variable domain: EAGVAQSPRYKIIEKRQSVAFWCNPISGHATLYWYQQILGQGPKLLIQFQNNGVVDDSQLPKDRFSAERLKGVDSTLKIQPAKLEDSAVYLCASSPPGGGIQYFGAGTRLSVL.

The rearrangement uses TRBV30 and TRBJ1-2; perhaps TRBD1 as D (5 bases). The V end was cut by 4 bases, the J end by 4 bases, with 13 bases between. This CDR3 has 13 residues. The germline V gene encodes CDR1 GTSNPN and CDR2 SVGIG (reference sequence). The CDR3 nucleotides are TGTGCCTGGACCCCCGACAGAATCTATGGCTACACCTTC. Its translation is CAWTPDRIYGYTF.

The V gene is TRBV6-5, the J gene TRBJ1-2, with 8 nucleotides matching TRBD1. Germline trimming cut 6 bases from V and 4 bases from J; bases unmatched to any gene: 10. CDR1 MNHEY and CDR2 SVGAGI come from the germline V gene. The CDR3 length is 15 residues. As DNA, the CDR3 is TGTGCCAGCAGGGGCAGGGGGCGGGTAGGCTATGGCTACACCTTC. It encodes CASRGRGRVGYGYTF.

This chain connects TRBV7-3 to TRBJ2-3, with 9 bases identical to TRBD2. The trim removed 5 bases at V and 2 bases at J, leaving 11 bases unmatched. CDR1 and CDR2 (germline): SGHTA, FQGTGA. This CDR3 is built from 17 residues. The CDR3 here is CASSPGTSRVATDTQYF. The CDR3 region has the DNA TGTGCCAGCAGCCCCGGGACTAGCCGGGTCGCCACAGATACGCAGTATTTT.

V gene TRBV25-1 combines with J gene TRBJ1-1; D is ambiguous. V was pared by 4 bases and J by 0 bases, with 12 bases between. The germline V gene encodes CDR1 MGHDK and CDR2 SYGVNS. CDR3 length: 15 amino acids. CDR3 coding DNA: TGTGCCAGCAGTGCCCGGGGAGTCATGAACACTGAAGCTTTCTTT. Residues: CASSARGVMNTEAFF.

This clone was detected a few times. The chain is built from TRBV7-9 and TRBJ1-4; D is unclear. The CDR3 extends over 14 amino acids. The V and J ends lost 5 bases and 8 bases respectively, with 15 bases between them. CDR1 SEHNR and CDR2 FQNEAQ come from the germline V gene (reference sequence). The CDR3 nucleotides read TGTGCCAGCAGCGTCACCGGGGAGGTAGAAAAACTGTTTTTT. Protein product: CASSVTGEVEKLFF.

A remark on this clone: Relative to the germline gene, one junction end is altered; a read error may explain this. The chain has TRBV28 and TRBJ1-1, with D possibly matching TRBD1 (6 bases). CDR1 MDHEN and CDR2 SYDVKM come from the germline V gene. The CDR3 runs to 16 residues. The chain's CDR3 is CASSFPRKGRGAEAFF. Here the CDR3 DNA reads TGTGCCAGCAGTTTTCCCAGAAAGGGGAGGGGGGCTGAGGCTTTCTTT.

The rearrangement uses TRBV5-4 and TRBJ2-2; no reliable D call. From germline, CDR1 is SGHNT and CDR2 YYREEE (reference sequence). Trimming cost V 8 bases and J 9 bases, with 17 bases left between them. The CDR3 is made up of 13 amino acids. CDR3 in amino acids: CASARAPSRELFF. The CDR3 DNA follows: TGTGCCAGTGCGAGAGCCCCCTCCCGGGAGCTGTTTTTT.

This clone was seen a single time. The rearrangement links TRBV29-1 to TRBJ2-5; D might be TRBD2 (5 bases). V lost 3 bases and J 5 bases, leaving 16 bases between the germline ends. The CDR3 contains 14 residues. Per germline, CDR1 SQVTM and CDR2 ANQGSEA. CDR3 nucleotides: TGCAGCGTTGACCCTGCAGAGCGGACGGAGACCCAGTACTTC. Translation gives CSVDPAERTETQYF.

V and J are TRBV6-6 and TRBJ1-2, with D perhaps matching TRBD1 (5 bases). There are 14 residues in the CDR3. Germline V gene sequence: CDR1 MNHNY, CDR2 SVGAGI (reference sequence). Trimming removed 7 bases at V and 0 bases at J, with 12 bases between. CDR3 residues: CASIGGSTNYGYTF. CDR3 nucleotide sequence: TGTGCCAGCATCGGGGGGTCAACTAACTATGGCTACACCTTC.

Regarding this clone: Other DNA sequences in the same sample also yield this CDR3. V usage is TRBV7-9 and J usage is TRBJ1-1; D unresolved. The CDR3 length is 13 residues. In germline, CDR1 is SEHNR, CDR2 FQNEAQ (reference sequence). V lost 3 bases and J lost 1, with 6 bases in between. In nucleotides, the CDR3 is TGTGCCAGCAGCTTCCCAGGGAACACTGAAGCTTTCTTT. It codes for CASSFPGNTEAFF. The complete variable domain, with remaining parts taken from reference TRBV7-9 and TRBJ1-1, reads DTGVSQNPRHKITKRGQNVTFRCDPISEHNRLYWYRQTLGQGPEFLTYFQNEAQLEKSRLLSDRFSAERPKGSFSTLEIQRTEQGDSAMYLCASSFPGNTEAFFGQGTRLTVV.

The rearrangement uses TRBV5-1 and TRBJ1-1; D may be TRBD1 (6 bases). Germline CDR1 is SGHRS and CDR2 is YFSETQ. The CDR3 extends over 15 amino acids. Deletions cut 3 bases from V and 2 bases from J, with 14 bases between. This CDR3 is CASSSSPGQNTEAFF. As DNA, the CDR3 is TGCGCCAGCAGCTCATCCCCGGGACAAAACACTGAAGCTTTCTTT.

V and J are TRBV6-2 or TRBV6-3 and TRBJ2-3; tentatively, D is TRBD2 (6 bases). Germline V gene lookup returns CDR1 MNHEY and CDR2 SVGEGT. The CDR3 contains 14 residues. Trimming removed 5 bases at V and 1 base at J, with 10 bases between. The CDR3 DNA follows: TGTGCCAGCAGTAACCCGGGGGGCACAGATACGCAGTATTTT. Its translation is CASSNPGGTDTQYF.

This chain links TRBV7-2 with TRBJ1-1; no definite D call. Looked up from germline, CDR1 is SGHTA and CDR2 is FQGNSA. The CDR3 length is 13 residues. With 2 bases removed from V and 5 bases from J, the gap between germline ends came to 9 bases. In DNA form, the CDR3 reads TGTGCCAGCAGCTTACTCCTGCGGACTGAAGCTTTCTTT. Residues: CASSLLLRTEAFF.

The chain combines TRBV6-1 with TRBJ1-2; D uncertain. The CDR3 is made up of 16 amino acids. Germline V lookup: CDR1 MNHNS, CDR2 SASEGT. V lost 1 base, J lost 2 bases, and 14 bases lay in between. This CDR3 reads CASSEGGGPGNYGYTF. The CDR3 coding sequence is TGTGCCAGCAGTGAAGGAGGCGGGCCGGGGAACTATGGCTACACCTTC.

This chain links TRBV18 with TRBJ2-7; 10 bases are shared with TRBD1. CDR3 length equals 15 residues. Germline trimming cut 6 bases from V and 3 bases from J; bases unmatched to any gene: 8. Germline CDR1 is KGHSH and CDR2 is LQKENI. This CDR3 reads CASSLGQGTYYEQYF. In DNA, the CDR3 is TGTGCCAGCTCCCTGGGACAGGGGACTTACTACGAGCAGTACTTC.

V and J are TRBV10-2 and TRBJ2-7, with 8 bases aligning to TRBD1. This CDR3 has 16 residues. V was pared by 4 bases and J by 0 bases, with 8 bases of the junction left unmatched. Germline CDR1 reads WSHSY; CDR2 reads SAAADI. DNA for the CDR3: TGCGCCAGCAGTGTTAGGGACAGGCCCAGCTCCTACGAGCAGTACTTC. It encodes CASSVRDRPSSYEQYF.

This chain links TRBV5-6 with TRBJ1-2, with unresolved D. This CDR3 is 14 amino acids long. The germline CDR1 and CDR2 sequences are SGHDT and YYEEEE. V lost 0 bases, J lost 8 bases, and 14 bases lay in between. The CDR3 DNA reads TGTGCCAGCAGCTTGGGCGGGTTCTCATGGGGCTACACCTTC. Encoded protein: CASSLGGFSWGYTF. Supplemented by reference TRBV5-6 and TRBJ1-2, the full variable domain reads DAGVTQSPTHLIKTRGQQVTLRCSPKSGHDTVSWYQQALGQGPQFIFQYYEEEERQRGNFPDRFSGHQFPNYSSELNVNALLLGDSALYLCASSLGGFSWGYTFGSGTRLTVV.

The chain links TRBV4-1 to TRBJ1-6; D gene unclear. The CDR3 is made up of 18 amino acids. CDR1 is MGHRA and CDR2 is YSYEKL in the germline V gene. Deletions cut 0 bases from V and 3 bases from J, with 15 bases between. The chain's CDR3 is CASSQDRGDPFYNSPLHF. DNA for the CDR3: TGCGCCAGCAGCCAAGATCGGGGAGACCCTTTCTATAATTCACCCCTCCACTTT.

The J gene is TRBJ1-5, the V gene TRBV28; TRBD1 might be the D (6 bases). Germline V gives CDR1 MDHEN, CDR2 SYDVKM. The CDR3 is 13 residues long. V shed 4 bases and J shed 5 bases, with 9 bases lying between them. The CDR3 loop is CASSWGRYQPQHF. CDR3 in DNA: TGTGCCAGCAGTTGGGGGCGGTATCAGCCCCAGCATTTT.

The V gene is TRBV5-3, the J gene TRBJ1-5; 10 bases are a match to TRBD1. TRBV5-3 qualifies as an ORF whose function is uncertain. This CDR3 spans 17 amino acids. V lost 4 bases, J lost 4 bases, and 11 bases stayed unmatched. CDR3 DNA: TGTGCCAGAAGCCAGAGACGACAGGGGGCGAGGAATCAGCCCCAGCATTTT. This translates into CARSQRRQGARNQPQHF.

The chain has TRBV2 and TRBJ1-1; no clear D. CDR3 length: 13 amino acids. The V end lost 6 bases, the J end lost 5 bases, and 13 bases lay between the germline ends. CDR1 SNHLY and CDR2 FYNNEI come from the germline V gene. The DNA for the CDR3 is TGTGCCAGCAGCGCGAGGTTAGATACTGAAGCTTTCTTT. Protein product: CASSARLDTEAFF.

The gene calls are TRBV7-7 and TRBJ2-1, with D tentatively TRBD1 (5 bases). The germline gives CDR1 SSHAT, CDR2 FNYEAQ (reference sequence). Between the trimmed V and J ends, which lost 2 bases and 5 bases, there was a span of 10 bases. The CDR3 is made up of 14 amino acids. The CDR3 protein is CASSLNRQNNEQFF. CDR3 nucleotides: TGTGCCAGCAGCTTAAACAGACAGAACAATGAGCAGTTCTTC.

The rearrangement uses TRBV19 and TRBJ1-5; D unresolved. This CDR3 region has 14 residues. Trimming pared 5 bases from V and 1 base from J, leaving 9 bases between. CDR1 and CDR2 from the germline V gene are LNHDA and SQIVND (reference sequence). The CDR3 is CASSPVESNQPQHF. CDR3 in DNA: TGTGCCAGTAGTCCGGTCGAAAGCAATCAGCCCCAGCATTTT.